The TCR beta chain described here comes from a study of T-cell memory formation after mild COVID-19 listed by TCRdb under 2021. Turning to the overall study: TCR sequence clusters from the two donors were found to be largely donor specific. T-cell clones expanding and contracting after mild COVID-19 in two donors were tracked by longitudinal TCRalpha and TCRbeta repertoire sequencing. Two young, previously healthy adult volunteers made up the cohort, one male and one female.

General conclusions and limits of the study: SARS-CoV-2 specificity was not confirmed for the second-wave clones peaking on day 37. Contracting CD4+ clones were found mainly in CM and EM memory subsets, while CD8+ clones were enriched in EMRA. Clones contracting from day 15 to 85 had balanced CD4/CD8 phenotypes, while a second wave expanding from day 15 to 37 was biased towards CD4+. Some responding clones were found in pre-infection memory, which suggests that pre-existing cross-reactive memory T cells took part in the SARS-CoV-2 response. Only a couple of mild cases were covered by the study, and larger cohorts that include severe cases with pre-infection samples were considered necessary.

The reads were generated on an Illumina NovaSeq 6000. TCRalpha and TCRbeta cDNA libraries were constructed by 5'RACE with constant-segment primers, with sample barcodes and unique molecular identifiers being introduced. RNA was extracted from every sample with Trizol reagent. Library amplification was performed in two PCR steps, and a second sample barcode and Illumina TruSeq adapters were introduced in the second step. Libraries were sequenced on an Illumina NovaSeq with 2 x 150 bp paired-end reads. The published analysis was carried out like this. With migec v1.2.7, reads were demultiplexed and then collapsed into UMI-guided consensus sequences. With mixcr v2.1.11, UMI consensuses were aligned to TRA and TRB V and J templates and assembled into clonotypes. Clonotypes were classified as expanded or contracted when called significant by both edgeR and NoisET, with noise models trained on biological replicates. For edgeR calls, the cutoffs were a false discovery rate-adjusted p below 0.01 and a log2 fold-change threshold of 1. As an exploratory analysis of dynamics, max-normalized trajectories of the 1000 most abundant clonotypes were examined with PCA combined with hierarchical clustering. Separately sequenced CD4+ and CD8+ repertoires were used to assign a CD4 or CD8 phenotype to each responding clone. The public sequencing data were trimmed at Q25 with fastp and processed into clonotypes with MiXCR by TCRdb, which kept only in-frame beta chains. Every entry covers one CDR3 protein and lists the most common genes and DNA from its rows. The V and J calls and clone size are TCRdb's, not the authors'. The sample profile shows 200,000 to 250,000 distinct CDR3 sequences; 15% of them were found once. Over 2% of the sample is in the top ten clones.

V is trimmed back by 0 bases and J by 3 bases, and the junction contains 7 bases that no gene match accounts for. The germline V gene sets CDR1 to SGHTA and CDR2 to FQGNSA. The CDR3 sequence holds 16 residues, the cysteine and phenylalanine included. CDR3 DNA only is kept here, 48 bases in frame from base 1. PBMCs were isolated by Ficoll-Paque density gradient centrifugation. Only a few counts were recorded for this clonotype. This receptor's antigen is unknown. Base-call qualities are not available, and no considerably larger clone is one nucleotide away. The receptor chain draws on TRBV7-2 and TRBJ2-5; 7 of the junction bases match TRBD2. This receptor was taken from an adult woman who had mild COVID-19 (a few samples of this study predate the infection). The sample titles of this study are shuffled in the database, so cell type and time point are left out; the donor was told from shared clones. The sequencing sample was made of PBMCs or a T cell subset sorted from them (not recorded which). The CDR3 sequence is CASSLAGAGYEETQYF. The DNA sequence is TGTGCCAGCAGCTTAGCGGGAGCGGGATATGAAGAGACCCAGTACTTC.